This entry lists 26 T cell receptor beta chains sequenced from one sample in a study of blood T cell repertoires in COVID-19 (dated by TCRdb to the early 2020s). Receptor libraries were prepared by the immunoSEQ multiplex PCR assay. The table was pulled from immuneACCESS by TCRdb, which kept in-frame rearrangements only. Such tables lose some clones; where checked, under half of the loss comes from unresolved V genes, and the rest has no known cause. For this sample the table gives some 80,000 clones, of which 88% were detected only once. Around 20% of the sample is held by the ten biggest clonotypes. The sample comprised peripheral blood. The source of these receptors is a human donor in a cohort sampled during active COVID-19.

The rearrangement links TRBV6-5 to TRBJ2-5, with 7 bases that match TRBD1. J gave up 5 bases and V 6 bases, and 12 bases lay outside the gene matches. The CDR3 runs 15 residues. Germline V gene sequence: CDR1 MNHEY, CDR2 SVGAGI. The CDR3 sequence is CASSQQGTIAETQYF. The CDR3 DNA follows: TGTGCCAGCAGCCAACAGGGGACCATAGCGGAGACCCAGTACTTC.

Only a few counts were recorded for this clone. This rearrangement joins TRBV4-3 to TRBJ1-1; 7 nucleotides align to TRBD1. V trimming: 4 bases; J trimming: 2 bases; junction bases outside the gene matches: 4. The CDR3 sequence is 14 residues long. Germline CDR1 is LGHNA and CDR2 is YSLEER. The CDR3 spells CASSLGTVNTEAFF. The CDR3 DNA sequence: TGCGCCAGCAGCCTCGGGACAGTAAACACTGAAGCTTTCTTT.

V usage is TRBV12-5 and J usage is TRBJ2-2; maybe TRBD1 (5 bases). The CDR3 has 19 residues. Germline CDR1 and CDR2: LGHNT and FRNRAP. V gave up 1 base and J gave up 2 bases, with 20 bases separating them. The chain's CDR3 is CASGLAPRVGRLNTGELFF. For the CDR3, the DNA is TGTGCTAGTGGTTTGGCACCCAGGGTTGGAAGATTAAACACCGGGGAGCTGTTTTTT.

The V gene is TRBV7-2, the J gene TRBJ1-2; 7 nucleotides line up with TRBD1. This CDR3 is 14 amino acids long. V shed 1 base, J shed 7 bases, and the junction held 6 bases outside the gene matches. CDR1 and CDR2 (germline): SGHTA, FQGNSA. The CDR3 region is CASSLVQGRGGYTF. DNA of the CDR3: TGTGCCAGCAGCTTAGTACAGGGGAGAGGTGGCTACACCTTC. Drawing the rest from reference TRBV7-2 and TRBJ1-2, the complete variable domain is GAGVSQSPSNKVTEKGKDVELRCDPISGHTALYWYRQSLGQGLEFLIYFQGNSAPDKSGLPSDRFSAERTGGSVSTLTIQRTQQEDSAVYLCASSLVQGRGGYTFGSGTRLTVV.

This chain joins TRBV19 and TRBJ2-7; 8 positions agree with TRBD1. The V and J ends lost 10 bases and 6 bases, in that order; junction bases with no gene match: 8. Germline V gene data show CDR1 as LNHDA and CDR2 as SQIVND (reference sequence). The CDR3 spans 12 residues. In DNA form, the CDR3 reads TGTGCCACGGGACAGGAGTCTACCGAGCAGTACTTC. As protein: CATGQESTEQYF.

Here the CDR3 DNA reads TGTGCCAGCTCACCACCGTCCCAACAAGAGACCCAGTACTTC. It specifies CASSPPSQQETQYF. V gene TRBV18 combines with J gene TRBJ2-5; D gene uncertain. This CDR3 comprises 14 residues. With 0 bases removed from V and 2 bases from J, the gap between germline ends came to 7 bases. Germline V lookup: CDR1 KGHSH, CDR2 LQKENI.

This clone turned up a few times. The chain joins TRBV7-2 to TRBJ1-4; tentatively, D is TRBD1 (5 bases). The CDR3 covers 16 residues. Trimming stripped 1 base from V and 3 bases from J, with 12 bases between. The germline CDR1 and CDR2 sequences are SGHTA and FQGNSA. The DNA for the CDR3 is TGTGCCAGCAGCTTAGGGCAGGGCCCGGCTAATGAAAAACTGTTTTTT. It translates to CASSLGQGPANEKLFF.

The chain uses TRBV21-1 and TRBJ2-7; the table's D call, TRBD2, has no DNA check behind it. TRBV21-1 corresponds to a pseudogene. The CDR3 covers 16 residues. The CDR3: CASREIWEGGPNEQYF. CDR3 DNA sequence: TGTGCCAGCAGAGAGATTTGGGAGGGAGGGCCGAACGAGCAGTACTTC.

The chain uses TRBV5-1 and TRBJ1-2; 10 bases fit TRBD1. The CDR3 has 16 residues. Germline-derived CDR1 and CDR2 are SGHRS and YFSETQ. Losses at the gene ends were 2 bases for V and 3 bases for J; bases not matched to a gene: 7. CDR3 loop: CASSFRQGASYYGYTF. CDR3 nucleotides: TGCGCCAGCAGCTTCCGACAGGGGGCGAGCTACTATGGCTACACCTTC.

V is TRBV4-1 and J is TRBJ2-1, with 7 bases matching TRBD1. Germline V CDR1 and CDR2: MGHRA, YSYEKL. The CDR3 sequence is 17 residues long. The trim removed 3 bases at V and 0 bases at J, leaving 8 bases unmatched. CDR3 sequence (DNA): TGCGCCAGCAGCCAGAAGAGAGGACAGGACTCCTACAATGAGCAGTTCTTC. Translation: CASSQKRGQDSYNEQFF.

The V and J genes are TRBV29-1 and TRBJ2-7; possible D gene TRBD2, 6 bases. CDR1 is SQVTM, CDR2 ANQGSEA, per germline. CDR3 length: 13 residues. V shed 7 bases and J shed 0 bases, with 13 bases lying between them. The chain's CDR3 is CSGRDSTSYEQYF. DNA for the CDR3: TGCAGCGGCCGGGACTCAACCTCCTACGAGCAGTACTTC.

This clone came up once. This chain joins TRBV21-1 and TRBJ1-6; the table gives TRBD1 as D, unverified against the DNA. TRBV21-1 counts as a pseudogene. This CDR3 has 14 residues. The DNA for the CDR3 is TGTGCCAGCATCTGGGACAGGACGAATTCACCCCTCCACTTT. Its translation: CASIWDRTNSPLHF.

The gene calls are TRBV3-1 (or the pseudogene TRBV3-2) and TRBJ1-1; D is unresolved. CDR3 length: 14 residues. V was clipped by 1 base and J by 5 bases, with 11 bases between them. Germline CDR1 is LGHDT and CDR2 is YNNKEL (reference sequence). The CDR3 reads CASSQGRVSTEAFF. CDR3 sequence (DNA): TGTGCCAGCAGCCAAGGTCGGGTTAGTACTGAAGCTTTCTTT.

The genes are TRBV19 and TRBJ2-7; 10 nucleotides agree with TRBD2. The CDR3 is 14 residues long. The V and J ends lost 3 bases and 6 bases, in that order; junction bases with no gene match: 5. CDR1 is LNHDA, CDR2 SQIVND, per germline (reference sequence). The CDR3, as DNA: TGTGCCAGTAGTATTGCTAGCGGGAGAGCCGAGCAGTACTTC. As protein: CASSIASGRAEQYF.

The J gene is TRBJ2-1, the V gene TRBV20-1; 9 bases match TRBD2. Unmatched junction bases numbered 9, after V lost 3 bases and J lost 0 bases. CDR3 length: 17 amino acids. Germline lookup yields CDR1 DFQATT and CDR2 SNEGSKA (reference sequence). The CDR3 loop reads CSASGTSYGSSYNEQFF. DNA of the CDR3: TGCAGTGCTAGTGGGACTAGCTACGGGAGCTCCTACAATGAGCAGTTCTTC.

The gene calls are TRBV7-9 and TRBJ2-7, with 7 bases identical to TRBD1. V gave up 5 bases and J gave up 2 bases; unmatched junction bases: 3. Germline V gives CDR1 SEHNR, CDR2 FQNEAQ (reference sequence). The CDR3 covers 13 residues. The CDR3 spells CASSVTGTYEQYF. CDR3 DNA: TGTGCCAGCAGCGTGACAGGGACCTACGAGCAGTACTTC.

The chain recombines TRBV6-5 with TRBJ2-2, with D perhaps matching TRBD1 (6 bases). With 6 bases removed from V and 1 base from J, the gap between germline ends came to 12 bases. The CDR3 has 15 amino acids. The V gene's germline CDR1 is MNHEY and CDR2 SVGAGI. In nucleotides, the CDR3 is TGTGCCAGCAGGTCGGACAGACGGAACACCGGGGAGCTGTTTTTT. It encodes CASRSDRRNTGELFF.

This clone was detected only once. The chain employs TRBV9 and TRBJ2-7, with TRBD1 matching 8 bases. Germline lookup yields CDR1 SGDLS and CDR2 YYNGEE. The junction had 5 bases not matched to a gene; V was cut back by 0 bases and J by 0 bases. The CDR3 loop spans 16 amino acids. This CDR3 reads CASSVAGGLSSYEQYF. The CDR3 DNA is TGTGCCAGCAGCGTAGCAGGGGGCCTGAGCTCCTACGAGCAGTACTTC.

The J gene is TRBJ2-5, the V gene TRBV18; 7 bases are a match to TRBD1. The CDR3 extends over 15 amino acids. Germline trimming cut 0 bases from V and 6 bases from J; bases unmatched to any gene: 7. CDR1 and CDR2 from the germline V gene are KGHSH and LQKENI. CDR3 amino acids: CASSPPGQAGKTQYF. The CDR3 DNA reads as TGTGCCAGCTCACCACCCGGACAGGCTGGAAAGACCCAGTACTTC.

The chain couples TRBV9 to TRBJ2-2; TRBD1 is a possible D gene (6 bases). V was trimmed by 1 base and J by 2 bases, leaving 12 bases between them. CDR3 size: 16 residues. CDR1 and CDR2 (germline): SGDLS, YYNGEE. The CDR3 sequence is CASSVRQVANTGELFF. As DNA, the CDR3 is TGTGCCAGCAGCGTACGACAGGTCGCCAACACCGGGGAGCTGTTTTTT.

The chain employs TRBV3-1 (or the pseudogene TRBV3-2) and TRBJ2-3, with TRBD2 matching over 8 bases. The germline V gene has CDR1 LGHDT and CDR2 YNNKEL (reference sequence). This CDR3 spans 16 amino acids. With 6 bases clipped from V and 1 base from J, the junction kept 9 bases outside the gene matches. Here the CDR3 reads CASRGPGGRRTDTQYF. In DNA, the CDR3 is TGTGCCAGCAGGGGCCCGGGGGGGAGACGCACAGATACGCAGTATTTT.

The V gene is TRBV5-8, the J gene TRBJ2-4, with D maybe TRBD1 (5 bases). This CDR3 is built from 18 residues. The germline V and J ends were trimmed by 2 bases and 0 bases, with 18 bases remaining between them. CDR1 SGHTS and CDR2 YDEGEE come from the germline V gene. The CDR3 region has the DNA TGTGCCAGCAGCTTTCAGGGTCTAATAGGAGTAGCCAAAAACATTCAGTACTTC. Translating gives CASSFQGLIGVAKNIQYF.

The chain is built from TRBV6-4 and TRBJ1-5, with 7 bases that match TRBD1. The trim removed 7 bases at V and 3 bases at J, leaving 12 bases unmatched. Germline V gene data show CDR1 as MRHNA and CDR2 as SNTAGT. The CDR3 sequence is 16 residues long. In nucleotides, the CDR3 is TGTGCCAGCAATATACCTCAGGGGGTAAACAATCAGCCCCAGCATTTT. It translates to CASNIPQGVNNQPQHF.

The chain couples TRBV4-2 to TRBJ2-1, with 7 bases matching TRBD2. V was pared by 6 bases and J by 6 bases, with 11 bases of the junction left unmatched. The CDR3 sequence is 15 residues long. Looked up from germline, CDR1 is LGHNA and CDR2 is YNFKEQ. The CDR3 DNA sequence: TGTGCCAGCAGGCCTGGGGGGGAGTTAAGCAATGAGCAGTTCTTC. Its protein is CASRPGGELSNEQFF.

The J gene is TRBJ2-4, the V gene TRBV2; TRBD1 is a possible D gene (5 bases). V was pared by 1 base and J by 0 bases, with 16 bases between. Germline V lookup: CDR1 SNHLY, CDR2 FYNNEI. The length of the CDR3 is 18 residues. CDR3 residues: CASSEEHWGSLAKNIQYF. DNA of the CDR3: TGTGCCAGCAGTGAAGAACACTGGGGCTCACTAGCCAAAAACATTCAGTACTTC.

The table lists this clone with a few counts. CDR3 amino acids: CASSSGTGVENTEAFF. For the CDR3, the DNA is TGCGCCAGCAGCTCAGGGACAGGGGTAGAGAACACTGAAGCTTTCTTT. The chain is built from TRBV5-1 and TRBJ1-1; 10 bases map to TRBD1. Losses at the gene ends were 3 bases for V and 1 base for J; bases not matched to a gene: 6. CDR3 length equals 16 residues. CDR1 is SGHRS and CDR2 is YFSETQ in the germline V gene.